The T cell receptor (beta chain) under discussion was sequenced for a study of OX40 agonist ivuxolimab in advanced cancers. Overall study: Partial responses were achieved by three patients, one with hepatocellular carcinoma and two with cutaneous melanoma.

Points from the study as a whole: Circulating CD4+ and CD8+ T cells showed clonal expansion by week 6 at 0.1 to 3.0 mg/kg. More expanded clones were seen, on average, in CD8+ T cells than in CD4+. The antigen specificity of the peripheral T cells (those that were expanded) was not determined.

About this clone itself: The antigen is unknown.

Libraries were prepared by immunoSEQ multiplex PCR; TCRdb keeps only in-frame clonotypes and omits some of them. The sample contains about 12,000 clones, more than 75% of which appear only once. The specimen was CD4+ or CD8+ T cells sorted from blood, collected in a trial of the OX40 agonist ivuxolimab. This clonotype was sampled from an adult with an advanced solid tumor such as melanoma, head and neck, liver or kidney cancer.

The CDR3 sequence: CASCAGQGWYEQYF. For the CDR3, the DNA is TGTGCCAGCTGTGCGGGACAGGGGTGGTACGAGCAGTACTTC. The V gene is TRBV6-1, the J gene TRBJ2-7; 10 bases match TRBD1. J lost 4 bases, V lost 8 bases, and 8 bases had no gene match. The CDR3 loop spans 14 amino acids. Germline V gives CDR1 MNHNS, CDR2 SASEGT.